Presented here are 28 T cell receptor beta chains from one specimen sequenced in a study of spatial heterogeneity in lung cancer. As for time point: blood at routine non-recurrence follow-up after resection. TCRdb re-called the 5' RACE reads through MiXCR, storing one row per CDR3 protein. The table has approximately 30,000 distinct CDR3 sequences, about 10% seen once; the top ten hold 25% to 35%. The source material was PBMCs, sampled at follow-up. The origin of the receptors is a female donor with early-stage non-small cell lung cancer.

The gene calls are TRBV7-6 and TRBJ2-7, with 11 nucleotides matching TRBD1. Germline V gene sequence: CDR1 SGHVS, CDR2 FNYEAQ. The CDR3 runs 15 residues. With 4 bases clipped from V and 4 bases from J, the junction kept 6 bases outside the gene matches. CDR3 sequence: CASSSLDRGPYEQYF. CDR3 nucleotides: TGTGCCAGCAGCTCGCTGGACAGGGGGCCTTACGAGCAGTACTTC.

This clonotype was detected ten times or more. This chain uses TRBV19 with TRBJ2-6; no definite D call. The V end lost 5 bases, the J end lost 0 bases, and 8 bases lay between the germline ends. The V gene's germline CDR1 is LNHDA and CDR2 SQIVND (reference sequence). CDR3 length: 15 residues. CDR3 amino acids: CASSQPFSGANVLTF. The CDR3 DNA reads TGTGCCAGTAGTCAGCCCTTCTCTGGGGCCAACGTCCTGACTTTC.

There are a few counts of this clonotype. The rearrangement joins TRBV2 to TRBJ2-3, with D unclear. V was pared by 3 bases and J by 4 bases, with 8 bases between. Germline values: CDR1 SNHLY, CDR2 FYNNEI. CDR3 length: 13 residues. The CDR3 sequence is CASSDGVADTQYF. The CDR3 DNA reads TGTGCCAGCAGTGATGGGGTGGCAGATACGCAGTATTTT.

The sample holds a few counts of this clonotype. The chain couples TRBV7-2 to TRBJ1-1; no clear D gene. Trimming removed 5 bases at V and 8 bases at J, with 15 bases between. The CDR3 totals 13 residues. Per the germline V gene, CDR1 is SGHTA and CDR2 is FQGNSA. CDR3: CASSPGPNLEAFF. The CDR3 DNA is TGTGCCAGCAGCCCGGGCCCTAACCTAGAAGCTTTCTTT.

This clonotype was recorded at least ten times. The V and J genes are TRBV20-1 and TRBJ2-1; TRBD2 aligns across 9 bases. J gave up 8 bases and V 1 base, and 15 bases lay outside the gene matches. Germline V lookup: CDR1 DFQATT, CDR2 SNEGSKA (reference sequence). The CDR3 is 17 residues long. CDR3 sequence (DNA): TGCAGTGCTAGAGGGCCTCCCGTAGCGGGGGAATCCGATGAGCAGTTCTTC. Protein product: CSARGPPVAGESDEQFF.

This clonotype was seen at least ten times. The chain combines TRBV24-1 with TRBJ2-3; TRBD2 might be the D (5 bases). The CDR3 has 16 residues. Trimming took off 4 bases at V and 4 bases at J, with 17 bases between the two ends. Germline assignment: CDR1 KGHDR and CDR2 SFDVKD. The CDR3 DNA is TGTGCCACCAGTGACTATAGCGTAGTTGGTGCAGATACGCAGTATTTT. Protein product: CATSDYSVVGADTQYF.

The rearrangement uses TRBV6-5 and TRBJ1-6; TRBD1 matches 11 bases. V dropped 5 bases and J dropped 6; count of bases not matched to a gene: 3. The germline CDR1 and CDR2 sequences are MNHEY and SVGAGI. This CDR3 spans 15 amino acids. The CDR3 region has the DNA TGTGCCAGCAGTATGGGACAGGGGGGTAATTCACCCCTCCACTTT. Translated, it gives CASSMGQGGNSPLHF.

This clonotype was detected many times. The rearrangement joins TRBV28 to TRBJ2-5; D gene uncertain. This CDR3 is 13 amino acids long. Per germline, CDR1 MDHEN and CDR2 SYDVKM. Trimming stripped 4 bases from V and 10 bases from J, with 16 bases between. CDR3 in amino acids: CASSSPTVNDQYF. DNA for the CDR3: TGTGCCAGCAGTTCCCCGACGGTAAATGACCAGTACTTC.

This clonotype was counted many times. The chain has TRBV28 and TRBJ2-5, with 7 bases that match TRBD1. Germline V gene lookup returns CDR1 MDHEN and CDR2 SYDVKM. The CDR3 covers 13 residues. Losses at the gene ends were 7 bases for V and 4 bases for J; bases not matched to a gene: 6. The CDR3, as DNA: TGTGCCAGCACCCTGTGGACAGGAGAGACCCAGTACTTC. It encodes CASTLWTGETQYF.

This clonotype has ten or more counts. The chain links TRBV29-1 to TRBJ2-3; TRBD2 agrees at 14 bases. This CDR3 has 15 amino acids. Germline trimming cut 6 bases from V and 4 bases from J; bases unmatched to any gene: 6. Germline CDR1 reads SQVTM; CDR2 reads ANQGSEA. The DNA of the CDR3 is TGCAGCGTCCGGGGACTAGCGGGGGAGTCAGATACGCAGTATTTT. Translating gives CSVRGLAGESDTQYF.

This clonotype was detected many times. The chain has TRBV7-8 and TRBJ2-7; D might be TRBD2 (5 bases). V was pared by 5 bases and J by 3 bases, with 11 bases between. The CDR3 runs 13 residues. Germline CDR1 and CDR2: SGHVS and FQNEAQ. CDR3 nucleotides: TGTGCCAGCAGCCCCCCGGGGTTCTACGAGCAGTACTTC. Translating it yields CASSPPGFYEQYF.

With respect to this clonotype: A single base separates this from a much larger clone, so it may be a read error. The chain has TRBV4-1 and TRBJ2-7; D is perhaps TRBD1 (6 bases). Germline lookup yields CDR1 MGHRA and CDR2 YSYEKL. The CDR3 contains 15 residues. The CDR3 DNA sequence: TGCACCAGCAGCCAAGCCCCCACAGGGTACAACGAGCAGTACTTC. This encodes CTSSQAPTGYNEQYF.

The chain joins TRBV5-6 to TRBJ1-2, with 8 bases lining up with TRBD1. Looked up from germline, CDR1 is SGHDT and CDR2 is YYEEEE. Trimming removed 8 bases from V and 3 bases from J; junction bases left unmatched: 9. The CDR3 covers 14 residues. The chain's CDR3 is CASTSRGLDYGYTF. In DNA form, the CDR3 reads TGTGCCAGTACCTCCAGGGGGCTTGACTATGGCTACACCTTC.

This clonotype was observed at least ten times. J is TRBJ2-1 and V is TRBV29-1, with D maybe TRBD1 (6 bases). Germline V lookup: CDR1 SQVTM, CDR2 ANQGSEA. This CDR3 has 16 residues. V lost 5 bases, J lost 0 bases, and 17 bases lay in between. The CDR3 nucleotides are TGCAGCGTTCCGACCCTTCAGGGGAGCTCCTACAATGAGCAGTTCTTC. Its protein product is CSVPTLQGSSYNEQFF.

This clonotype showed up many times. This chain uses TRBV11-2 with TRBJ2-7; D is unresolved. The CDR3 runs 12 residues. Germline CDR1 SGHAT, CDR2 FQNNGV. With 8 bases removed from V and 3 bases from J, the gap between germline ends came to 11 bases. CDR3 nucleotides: TGTGCCAGCTTACGGACGGGCTACGAGCAGTACTTC. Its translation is CASLRTGYEQYF.

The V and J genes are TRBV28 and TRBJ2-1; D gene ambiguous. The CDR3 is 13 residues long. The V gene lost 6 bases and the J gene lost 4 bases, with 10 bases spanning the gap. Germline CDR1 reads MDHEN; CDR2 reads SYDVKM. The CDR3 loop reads CASSNWGYNEQFF. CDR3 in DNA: TGTGCCAGCAGCAACTGGGGTTACAATGAGCAGTTCTTC.

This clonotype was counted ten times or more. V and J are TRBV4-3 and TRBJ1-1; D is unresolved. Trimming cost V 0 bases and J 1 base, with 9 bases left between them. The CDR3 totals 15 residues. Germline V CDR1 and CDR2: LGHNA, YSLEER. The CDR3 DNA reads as TGCGCCAGCAGCCAAGAGAATAATCCGAACACTGAAGCTTTCTTT. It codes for CASSQENNPNTEAFF.

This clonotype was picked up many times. CDR3 coding DNA: TGTGCCTGGAAGGGACACGCTGCCGAGCAGTACTTC. Translating gives CAWKGHAAEQYF. This chain links TRBV30 with TRBJ2-7; D is perhaps TRBD1 (6 bases). Trimming removed 4 bases from V and 6 bases from J, with 13 bases in between. Per the germline V gene, CDR1 is GTSNPN and CDR2 is SVGIG (reference sequence). The CDR3 contains 12 residues.

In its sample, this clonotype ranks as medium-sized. The CDR3 protein is CASRFQGIGETQYF. The CDR3 DNA is TGTGCCAGCAGATTCCAGGGTATTGGAGAGACCCAGTACTTC. This chain uses TRBV12-3 or TRBV12-4 with TRBJ2-5, with TRBD1 as a possible D gene (5 bases). Trimming took off 6 bases at V and 4 bases at J, with 15 bases between the two ends. The CDR3 has 14 residues.

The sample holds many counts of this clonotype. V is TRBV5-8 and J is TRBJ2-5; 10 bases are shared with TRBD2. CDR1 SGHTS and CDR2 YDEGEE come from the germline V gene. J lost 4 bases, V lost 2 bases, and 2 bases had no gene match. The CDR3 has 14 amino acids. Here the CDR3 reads CASSLGLAVETQYF. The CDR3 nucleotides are TGTGCCAGCAGCTTAGGACTAGCGGTAGAGACCCAGTACTTC.

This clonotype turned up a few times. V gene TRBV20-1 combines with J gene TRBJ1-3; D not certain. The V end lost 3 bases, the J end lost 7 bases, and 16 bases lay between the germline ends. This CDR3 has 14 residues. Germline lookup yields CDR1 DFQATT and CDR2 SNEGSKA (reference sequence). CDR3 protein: CSASGPEYINTIYF. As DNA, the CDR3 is TGCAGTGCTAGCGGGCCGGAGTATATCAACACCATATATTTT.

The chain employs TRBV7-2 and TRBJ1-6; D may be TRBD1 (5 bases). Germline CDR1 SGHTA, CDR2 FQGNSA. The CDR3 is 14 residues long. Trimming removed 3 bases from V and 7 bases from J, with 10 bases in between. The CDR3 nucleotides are TGTGCCAGCAGCTTCGAGACAGCAAATTCACCCCTCCACTTT. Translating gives CASSFETANSPLHF. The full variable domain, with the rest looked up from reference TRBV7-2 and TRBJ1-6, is GAGVSQSPSNKVTEKGKDVELRCDPISGHTALYWYRQSLGQGLEFLIYFQGNSAPDKSGLPSDRFSAERTGGSVSTLTIQRTQQEDSAVYLCASSFETANSPLHFGNGTRLTVT.

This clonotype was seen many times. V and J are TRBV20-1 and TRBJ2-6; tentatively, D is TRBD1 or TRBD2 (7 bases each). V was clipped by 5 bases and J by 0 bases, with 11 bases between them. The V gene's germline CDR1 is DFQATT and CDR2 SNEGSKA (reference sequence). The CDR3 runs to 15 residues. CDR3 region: CSAQGGSSGANVLTF. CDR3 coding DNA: TGCAGTGCTCAGGGGGGGAGCTCTGGGGCCAACGTCCTGACTTTC.

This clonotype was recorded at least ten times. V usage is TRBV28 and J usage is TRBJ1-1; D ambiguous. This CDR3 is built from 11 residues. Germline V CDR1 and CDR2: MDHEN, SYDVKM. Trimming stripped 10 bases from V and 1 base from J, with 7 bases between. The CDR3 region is CATLENTEAFF. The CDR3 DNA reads TGTGCCACCTTAGAGAACACTGAAGCTTTCTTT.

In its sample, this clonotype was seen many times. The CDR3 sequence: CASSQILTGITEAFF. The CDR3 region has the DNA TGCGCCAGCAGCCAAATACTGACAGGGATCACTGAAGCTTTCTTT. V and J are TRBV4-1 and TRBJ1-1; 7 bases are a match to TRBD1. CDR1 is MGHRA and CDR2 is YSYEKL in the germline V gene. Trimming cost V 2 bases and J 4 bases; bases outside gene matches: 7. This CDR3 has 15 amino acids.

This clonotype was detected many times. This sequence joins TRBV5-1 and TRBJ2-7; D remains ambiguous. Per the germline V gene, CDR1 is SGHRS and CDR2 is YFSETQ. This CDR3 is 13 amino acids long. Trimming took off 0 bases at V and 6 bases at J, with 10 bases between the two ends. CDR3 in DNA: TGCGCCAGCAGCTTGGCGGCCGGCTCCGAGCAGTACTTC. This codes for CASSLAAGSEQYF.

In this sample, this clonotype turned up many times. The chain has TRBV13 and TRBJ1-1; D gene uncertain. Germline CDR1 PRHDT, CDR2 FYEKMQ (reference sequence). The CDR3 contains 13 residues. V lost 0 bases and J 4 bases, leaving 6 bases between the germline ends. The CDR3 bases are TGTGCCAGCAGCTTAGGGGGAAGCACTGAAGCTTTCTTT. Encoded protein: CASSLGGSTEAFF. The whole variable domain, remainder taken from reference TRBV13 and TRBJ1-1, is AAGVIQSPRHLIKEKRETATLKCYPIPRHDTVYWYQQGPGQDPQFLISFYEKMQSDKGSIPDRFSAQQFSDYHSELNMSSLELGDSALYFCASSLGGSTEAFFGQGTRLTVV.

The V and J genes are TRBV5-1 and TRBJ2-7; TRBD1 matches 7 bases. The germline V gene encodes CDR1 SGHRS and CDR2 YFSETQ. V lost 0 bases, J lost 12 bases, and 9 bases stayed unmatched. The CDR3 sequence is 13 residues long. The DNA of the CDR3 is TGCGCCAGCAGCTTGGGGGACAGCACCTGGGGGTACTTC. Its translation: CASSLGDSTWGYF.